Presented here are 27 T cell receptor beta chains from one specimen sequenced in a study of blood T cell repertoires in COVID-19 (TCRdb year 2020). Libraries were prepared through the immunoSEQ multiplex PCR assay. The table was pulled from immuneACCESS by TCRdb, which kept in-frame rearrangements only. Such tables lose some clones; where checked, under half of the loss comes from unresolved V genes, and the rest has no known cause. Here the sample has 110,000 or so clones; approximately 85% occur a single time. 12% of the sample is taken by the ten largest. Sequencing used peripheral blood. All receptors derive from a human donor in a cohort sampled during active COVID-19.

This clone was recorded only once. V and J are TRBV29-1 and TRBJ1-1; 7 nucleotides line up with TRBD1. V shed 6 bases and J 1 base; nucleotides not matched to a gene: 8. This CDR3 is built from 14 residues. The germline V gene encodes CDR1 SQVTM and CDR2 ANQGSEA. The CDR3 sequence: CSVGQALGNTEAFF. As DNA, the CDR3 is TGCAGCGTCGGACAGGCCCTGGGGAACACTGAAGCTTTCTTT. The entire variable domain, with the rest obtained from reference TRBV29-1 and TRBJ1-1, is as follows: SAVISQKPSRDICQRGTSLTIQCQVDSQVTMMFWYRQQPGQSLTLIATANQGSEATYESGFVIDKFPISRPNLTFSTLTVSNMSPEDSSIYLCSVGQALGNTEAFFGQGTRLTVV.

The rearrangement links TRBV19 to TRBJ1-4; D possibly corresponds to TRBD1 (6 bases). V lost 6 bases and J 8 bases, leaving 16 bases between the germline ends. The CDR3 runs to 14 residues. Germline V lookup: CDR1 LNHDA, CDR2 SQIVND (reference sequence). The CDR3 region is CASSRGEMGEKLFF. The CDR3 region has the DNA TGTGCCAGTAGCAGGGGCGAGATGGGAGAAAAACTGTTTTTT. Full variable domain (rest looked up from reference TRBV19 and TRBJ1-4): DGGITQSPKYLFRKEGQNVTLSCEQNLNHDAMYWYRQDPGQGLRLIYYSQIVNDFQKGDIAEGYSVSREKKESFPLTVTSAQKNPTAFYLCASSRGEMGEKLFFGSGTQLSVL.

The chain uses TRBV5-6 and TRBJ1-2; D is uncertain. Trimming took 2 bases from V and 2 from J, leaving 10 bases between them. Germline lookup yields CDR1 SGHDT and CDR2 YYEEEE. The CDR3 length is 14 residues. Written as DNA, the CDR3 is TGTGCCAGCAGCTTTGAGGCAGTGAACTATGGCTACACCTTC. Its translation: CASSFEAVNYGYTF.

The rearrangement uses TRBV10-3 and TRBJ1-5; D gene unclear. Germline CDR1 is ENHRY and CDR2 is SYGVKD. The CDR3 length is 14 residues. Trimming removed 2 bases at V and 4 bases at J, with 9 bases between. DNA of the CDR3: TGTGCCATCAGTGAGGCCGACAAGAATCAGCCCCAGCATTTT. Amino acids: CAISEADKNQPQHF.

This clone was seen a single time. The chain has TRBV4-3 and TRBJ1-5; D possibly corresponds to TRBD1 (5 bases). V lost 0 bases, J lost 2 bases, and 8 bases lay in between. The CDR3 runs to 15 residues. Germline V gene data show CDR1 as LGHNA and CDR2 as YSLEER. The CDR3: CASSQDPRGNQPQHF. CDR3 bases: TGCGCCAGCAGCCAAGATCCCAGGGGCAATCAGCCCCAGCATTTT.

This sequence joins TRBV6-1 and TRBJ1-6, with 7 bases that match TRBD1. CDR1 is MNHNS and CDR2 is SASEGT in the germline V gene. The CDR3 spans 16 residues. V lost 2 bases, J lost 9 bases, and 10 bases stayed unmatched. The CDR3: CASSEPLKGARSPLHF. The CDR3, as DNA: TGTGCCAGCAGTGAACCACTGAAGGGGGCTCGTTCACCCCTCCACTTT.

This clone appeared once. The rearrangement links TRBV9 to TRBJ2-2; a possible D gene is TRBD2 (5 bases). The V end was cut by 3 bases, the J end by 4 bases, with 19 bases between. Germline CDR1 is SGDLS and CDR2 is YYNGEE. CDR3 size: 17 residues. The CDR3 protein is CASSERTGPGSTGELFF. Written as DNA, the CDR3 is TGTGCCAGCAGCGAGCGGACGGGCCCGGGGAGCACCGGGGAGCTGTTTTTT.

V is TRBV9 and J is TRBJ2-1, with 8 nucleotides matching TRBD2. The CDR3 is 12 residues long. Germline V gene data show CDR1 as SGDLS and CDR2 as YYNGEE. The trim removed 4 bases at V and 9 bases at J, leaving 3 bases unmatched. As DNA, the CDR3 is TGTGCCAGCAGCAAGGGACTAGTTGAGCAGTTCTTC. Its protein product is CASSKGLVEQFF.

The rearrangement uses TRBV29-1 and TRBJ2-1; 10 bases match TRBD1. The V gene's germline CDR1 is SQVTM and CDR2 ANQGSEA. V trimming: 7 bases; J trimming: 9 bases; junction bases outside the gene matches: 12. This CDR3 is 14 amino acids long. The CDR3 DNA is TGCAGCGGACAACCGGGACAGGGGTTTGGTGAGCAGTTCTTC. Its translation: CSGQPGQGFGEQFF.

This chain joins TRBV7-6 and TRBJ2-1; D is perhaps TRBD2 (7 bases). This CDR3 contains 20 residues. From germline, CDR1 is SGHVS and CDR2 FNYEAQ. V lost 5 bases to trimming and J lost 0 bases, with 26 bases between them. The CDR3 DNA reads as TGTGCCAGCAGCCCGTCGGCGGTTGCGGCGGGGGCGAGCTCCTACAATGAGCAGTTCTTC. Amino acid sequence: CASSPSAVAAGASSYNEQFF.

The chain is built from TRBV2 and TRBJ2-5, with TRBD2 matching over 7 bases. With V trimmed by 6 bases and J by 2 bases, 6 bases remained unmatched. CDR1 and CDR2 (germline): SNHLY, FYNNEI. The CDR3 length is 14 residues. For the CDR3, the DNA is TGTGCCAGCAGCCCCACTAGCGTTCAAGAGACCCAGTACTTC. It specifies CASSPTSVQETQYF.

This chain joins TRBV5-4 and TRBJ2-5; the match to TRBD2 covers 8 bases. The trim removed 2 bases at V and 4 bases at J, leaving 7 bases unmatched. Germline V gives CDR1 SGHNT, CDR2 YYREEE (reference sequence). The CDR3 covers 15 residues. The CDR3 coding sequence is TGTGCCAGCAGCTTTGTGGGGGCGGGAGGAGAGACCCAGTACTTC. Protein sequence: CASSFVGAGGETQYF. The full variable domain, with the rest looked up from reference TRBV5-4 and TRBJ2-5, is ETGVTQSPTHLIKTRGQQVTLRCSSQSGHNTVSWYQQALGQGPQFIFQYYREEENGRGNFPPRFSGLQFPNYSSELNVNALELDDSALYLCASSFVGAGGETQYFGPGTRLLVL.

The genes are TRBV10-3 and TRBJ1-5, with 10 bases lining up with TRBD1. The germline V gene has CDR1 ENHRY and CDR2 SYGVKD. The CDR3 spans 13 residues. V was pared by 10 bases and J by 5 bases, with 5 bases of the junction left unmatched. The CDR3 DNA is TGTGCCACGACAGGGGGCGAGGATCAGCCCCAGCATTTT. Translated, it gives CATTGGEDQPQHF.

This sequence joins TRBV9 and TRBJ1-2; TRBD1 is a possible D gene (5 bases). CDR1 SGDLS and CDR2 YYNGEE come from the germline V gene. This CDR3 region has 14 residues. Trimming removed 3 bases at V and 8 bases at J, with 17 bases between. The CDR3 coding sequence is TGTGCCAGCAGCGGAGGGACTGTGGCGTGGGGCTACACCTTC. Residues: CASSGGTVAWGYTF. Combining the CDR3 with reference TRBV9 and TRBJ1-2 gives the whole variable domain DSGVTQTPKHLITATGQRVTLRCSPRSGDLSVYWYQQSLDQGLQFLIQYYNGEERAKGNILERFSAQQFPDLHSELNLSSLELGDSALYFCASSGGTVAWGYTFGSGTRLTVV.

The V and J genes are TRBV6-5 and TRBJ1-3; no clear D. V shed 0 bases and J shed 4 bases, with 7 bases lying between them. The CDR3 sequence is 14 residues long. Germline V gene sequence: CDR1 MNHEY, CDR2 SVGAGI. This CDR3 is CASSYSRRGNTIYF. As DNA, the CDR3 is TGTGCCAGCAGTTACTCAAGGCGGGGAAACACCATATATTTT.

The chain carries TRBV19 and TRBJ2-5, with D possibly TRBD2 on 7 matching bases. The germline gives CDR1 LNHDA, CDR2 SQIVND (reference sequence). This CDR3 has 14 amino acids. Trimming stripped 5 bases from V and 13 bases from J, with 23 bases between. In DNA, the CDR3 is TGTGCCAGTAGTCGGGGGGACACGAACTACCATAGGTACTTC. Protein: CASSRGDTNYHRYF.

The chain recombines TRBV4-1 with TRBJ2-1; 7 positions agree with TRBD2. J lost 0 bases, V lost 3 bases, and 8 bases had no gene match. The CDR3 spans 17 residues. Germline V gene sequence: CDR1 MGHRA, CDR2 YSYEKL. The CDR3 reads CASSHEGRGGSYNEQFF. For the CDR3, the DNA is TGCGCCAGCAGCCACGAGGGGAGGGGCGGCTCCTACAATGAGCAGTTCTTC.

V and J are TRBV7-9 and TRBJ1-6; possibly TRBD1 for D (6 bases). Trimming cost V 6 bases and J 4 bases, with 10 bases left between them. CDR1 and CDR2 from the germline V gene are SEHNR and FQNEAQ (reference sequence). The CDR3 contains 14 residues. The CDR3 coding sequence is TGTGCCAGCAGTTACGGACAGTATAATTCACCCCTCCACTTT. Encoded protein: CASSYGQYNSPLHF.

This clone was seen just once. The rearrangement joins TRBV10-3 to TRBJ1-1; maybe TRBD1 (5 bases). V was cut by 6 bases and J by 0 bases, with 8 bases left in between. Per the germline V gene, CDR1 is ENHRY and CDR2 is SYGVKD. CDR3 length: 13 residues. Written as DNA, the CDR3 is TGTGCCATCAGCGGGACTCTGAACACTGAAGCTTTCTTT. Its translation: CAISGTLNTEAFF.

The gene calls are TRBV7-8 and TRBJ2-7; TRBD1 might be the D (5 bases). The CDR3 consists of 13 residues. The V gene's germline CDR1 is SGHVS and CDR2 FQNEAQ. V gave up 1 base and J gave up 3 bases, with 7 bases separating them. CDR3 DNA sequence: TGTGCCAGCAGCTTAGGACAGCACTACGAGCAGTACTTC. Its protein product is CASSLGQHYEQYF.

The chain employs TRBV5-4 and TRBJ1-2, with TRBD1 matching 8 bases. The V and J ends lost 3 bases and 8 bases, in that order; junction bases with no gene match: 6. Per the germline V gene, CDR1 is SGHNT and CDR2 is YYREEE (reference sequence). This CDR3 has 13 amino acids. This CDR3 is CASSSQGARGYTF. CDR3 bases: TGTGCCAGCAGCTCTCAGGGGGCGAGGGGCTACACCTTC.

The chain is built from TRBV5-8 and TRBJ2-7; the match to TRBD1 covers 7 bases. Per germline, CDR1 SGHTS and CDR2 YDEGEE. V lost 9 bases to trimming and J lost 5 bases; unmatched junction nucleotides: 8. This CDR3 spans 12 amino acids. The DNA of the CDR3 is TGTGCCATCCGGAAAACAGGGGACGAGCAGTACTTC. As protein: CAIRKTGDEQYF.

V gene TRBV6-1 combines with J gene TRBJ2-5; D not certain. V was shortened by 2 bases and J by 5 bases, with 12 bases between the two germline ends. There are 14 residues in the CDR3. Germline V CDR1 and CDR2: MNHNS, SASEGT. CDR3 sequence: CASSEFPSGETQYF. The DNA of the CDR3 is TGTGCCAGCAGTGAATTTCCTAGTGGGGAGACCCAGTACTTC.

The chain joins TRBV2 to TRBJ1-1, with TRBD1 as a possible D gene (5 bases). Trimming took off 3 bases at V and 5 bases at J, with 7 bases between the two ends. Germline loops: CDR1 SNHLY, CDR2 FYNNEI. This CDR3 contains 12 residues. The CDR3 protein is CASSEGGTEAFF. The CDR3 nucleotides are TGTGCCAGCAGTGAGGGGGGAACTGAAGCTTTCTTT.

This clone is termed medium-sized. The chain is built from TRBV12-3 or TRBV12-4 and TRBJ1-6; D uncertain. The ends were cut back, 1 base at V and 9 bases at J, with 4 bases in the middle. The length of the CDR3 is 12 residues. The CDR3 is CASSLVASPLHF. The DNA of the CDR3 is TGTGCCAGCAGTTTAGTGGCTTCACCCCTCCACTTT.

This clone was observed once. CDR3 nucleotide sequence: TGCGCCAGCAGTCCGGCACAGGGGTGGACTGAAGCTTTCTTT. This translates into CASSPAQGWTEAFF. The rearrangement links TRBV4-3 to TRBJ1-1, with 7 bases matching TRBD1. V shed 6 bases and J 5 bases; nucleotides not matched to a gene: 9. Germline-derived CDR1 and CDR2 are LGHNA and YSLEER. This CDR3 comprises 14 residues.

This chain's CDR3 is CASSLPGATNEKLFF. Written as DNA, the CDR3 is TGTGCCAGCAGCTTACCCGGAGCAACTAATGAAAAACTGTTTTTT. The chain recombines TRBV5-4 with TRBJ1-4; D gene uncertain. The CDR3 totals 15 residues. The V and J ends lost 2 bases and 0 bases respectively, with 8 bases between them. CDR1 is SGHNT and CDR2 is YYREEE in the germline V gene (reference sequence).